This T cell receptor beta chain stems from a study of human T cells and chemical hapten exposure. Study summary: Small pooled library volume differences chiefly drove per-sample TCR yield variation.

Study observations and caveats: PT1 expanded TCR numbers tracked positively with patch test score.

This clonotype was recorded many times. Its antigen is unidentified. CDR1 SGHTA and CDR2 FQGNSA come from the germline V gene. Trimming took 3 bases from V and 3 from J; bases not matched to a gene: 5. The CDR3 is 15 residues long. Documented time point: pre-sensitization, week 0. Specified treatment: therapeutic diphenylcyclopropenone sensitization with weekly scalp DPC. Unseparated into fractions, whole blood served as the source from which total RNA was extracted. Venepuncture was done earlier than the placement of each patch test. TCRdb re-analysed the RACE reads in MiXCR, keeping a single row per CDR3 protein. The sample lists 34,000 or so distinct CDR3 sequences; 9% to 12% were seen once.

This specimen consisted of whole blood, obtained in connection with sensitization to the hapten diphenylcyclopropenone (DPC). The chain employs TRBV7-2 and TRBJ1-5, with 7 bases identical to TRBD1. The receptor comes from a man in his forties or fifties with alopecia areata. Some clones in this sample may be carry-over from other donors' samples. CDR3 DNA: TGTGCCAGCAGCTTGATGGGACAGAACAATCAGCCCCAGCATTTT. Translated, it gives CASSLMGQNNQPQHF.